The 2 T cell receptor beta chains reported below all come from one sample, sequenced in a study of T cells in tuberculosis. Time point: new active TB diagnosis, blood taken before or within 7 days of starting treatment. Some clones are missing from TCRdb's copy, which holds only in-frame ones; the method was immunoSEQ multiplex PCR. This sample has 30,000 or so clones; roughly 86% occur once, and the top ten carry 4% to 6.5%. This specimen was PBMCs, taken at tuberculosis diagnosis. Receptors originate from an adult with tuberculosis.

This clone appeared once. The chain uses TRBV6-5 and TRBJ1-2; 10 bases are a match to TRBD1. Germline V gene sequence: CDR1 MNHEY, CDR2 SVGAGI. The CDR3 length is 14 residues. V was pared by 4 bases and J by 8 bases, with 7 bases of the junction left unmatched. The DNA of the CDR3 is TGTGCCAGCAGTTTCGACAGGGGGCTAGGAGGCTACACCTTC. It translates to CASSFDRGLGGYTF.

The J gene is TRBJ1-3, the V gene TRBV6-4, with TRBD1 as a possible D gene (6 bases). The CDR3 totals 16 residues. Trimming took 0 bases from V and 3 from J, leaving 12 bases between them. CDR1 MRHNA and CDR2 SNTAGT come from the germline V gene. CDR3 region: CASSDSERGYGNTIYF. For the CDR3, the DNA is TGTGCCAGCAGTGACTCAGAGAGGGGGTATGGAAACACCATATATTTT.